This entry lists 8 T cell receptor beta chains sequenced from one sample in a study of T cell repertoires in cytomegalovirus infection. TCRdb re-analysed the reads in MiXCR, keeping a single row per CDR3 protein. The top ten hold around 12% of the sample, which has 650,000 to 850,000 distinct CDR3 sequences, roughly 29% seen once. For these receptors, no antigen is known. The sequencing here drew on cultured CD8+ T cells from PBMCs, taken from culture after CMV antigen stimulation. All receptors come from a human donor in good health (CMV status not recorded). Some clones in this sample may be carry-over from other donors' samples.

This clonotype showed up just a few times. One junction end does not reproduce the germline sequence, and a read error may be involved. This chain connects TRBV6-5 to TRBJ1-1; D is perhaps TRBD1 (5 bases). The CDR3 contains 13 residues. Germline V CDR1 and CDR2: MNHEY, SVGAGI. CDR3 in amino acids: CASTLGRRSEAFF. The DNA for the CDR3 is TGTGCCAGCACCCTGGGGCGCCGATCTGAGGCTTTCTTT.

Ten or more counts support this clonotype. The chain carries TRBV7-8 and TRBJ2-7; possible D gene TRBD2, 5 bases. V lost 2 bases and J lost 2, with 7 bases in between. The CDR3 has 13 residues. Germline CDR1 SGHVS, CDR2 FQNEAQ. DNA of the CDR3: TGTGCCAGCAGCTTACGGGGTACCTACGAGCAGTACGTC. Encoded protein: CASSLRGTYEQYV.

The V and J genes are TRBV19 and TRBJ1-2, with a weak D call TRBD1 (5 bases). The germline CDR1 and CDR2 sequences are LNHDA and SQIVND (reference sequence). The V gene lost 5 bases and the J gene lost 8 bases, with 15 bases spanning the gap. The length of the CDR3 is 13 residues. For the CDR3, the DNA is TGTGCCAGTAGTCGGACACCCATTGAGGGCTACACCTTC. Translation: CASSRTPIEGYTF.

This clonotype has at least ten counts. The gene calls are TRBV5-1 and TRBJ1-5; TRBD1 matches at 7 bases. CDR1 SGHRS and CDR2 YFSETQ come from the germline V gene. V gave up 1 base and J gave up 0 bases; unmatched junction bases: 13. This CDR3 is 19 amino acids long. The CDR3 bases are TGCGCCAGCAGCTTGTTACCGACGTCAGGGGGACATAGCAATCAGCCCCAGCATTTT. It translates to CASSLLPTSGGHSNQPQHF.

This clonotype was seen a few times. The CDR3: CSAPVGNTQYF. Written as DNA, the CDR3 is TGCAGTGCTCCGGTAGGGAATACGCAGTATTTT. V is TRBV20-1 and J is TRBJ2-3; D gene unclear. The CDR3 has 11 amino acids. CDR1 and CDR2 from the germline V gene are DFQATT and SNEGSKA (reference sequence). With 5 bases removed from V and 7 bases from J, the gap between germline ends came to 10 bases.

The chain is built from TRBV18 and TRBJ1-2; 8 nucleotides match TRBD1. The germline CDR1 and CDR2 sequences are KGHSH and LQKENI. The length of the CDR3 is 14 residues. V was clipped by 1 base and J by 4 bases; unmatched bases: 2. The CDR3 is CASSPRTGFYGYTF. CDR3 coding DNA: TGTGCCAGCTCACCACGGACAGGGTTCTATGGCTACACCTTC.

This clonotype was seen only a few times. The gene calls are TRBV19 and TRBJ2-1, with TRBD2 matching over 9 bases. J was trimmed by 7 bases and V by 1 base; bases with no gene match: 5. In germline, CDR1 is LNHDA, CDR2 SQIVND (reference sequence). CDR3 size: 15 residues. CDR3 nucleotide sequence: TGTGCCAGTAGTATAGCAGCGGGGGGCGTAAATGAGCAGTTCTTC. This codes for CASSIAAGGVNEQFF. Combining the CDR3 with reference TRBV19 and TRBJ2-1 gives the whole variable domain DGGITQSPKYLFRKEGQNVTLSCEQNLNHDAMYWYRQDPGQGLRLIYYSQIVNDFQKGDIAEGYSVSREKKESFPLTVTSAQKNPTAFYLCASSIAAGGVNEQFFGPGTRLTVL.

In this sample, this clonotype turned up a few times. This chain uses TRBV7-2 with TRBJ2-5; TRBD2 agrees at 9 bases. V gave up 1 base and J gave up 5 bases; unmatched junction bases: 5. CDR3 size: 15 residues. The V gene's germline CDR1 is SGHTA and CDR2 FQGNSA. This CDR3 is CASSLGLAVWETQYF. The CDR3 nucleotides read TGTGCCAGCAGCTTAGGACTAGCGGTATGGGAGACCCAGTACTTC.